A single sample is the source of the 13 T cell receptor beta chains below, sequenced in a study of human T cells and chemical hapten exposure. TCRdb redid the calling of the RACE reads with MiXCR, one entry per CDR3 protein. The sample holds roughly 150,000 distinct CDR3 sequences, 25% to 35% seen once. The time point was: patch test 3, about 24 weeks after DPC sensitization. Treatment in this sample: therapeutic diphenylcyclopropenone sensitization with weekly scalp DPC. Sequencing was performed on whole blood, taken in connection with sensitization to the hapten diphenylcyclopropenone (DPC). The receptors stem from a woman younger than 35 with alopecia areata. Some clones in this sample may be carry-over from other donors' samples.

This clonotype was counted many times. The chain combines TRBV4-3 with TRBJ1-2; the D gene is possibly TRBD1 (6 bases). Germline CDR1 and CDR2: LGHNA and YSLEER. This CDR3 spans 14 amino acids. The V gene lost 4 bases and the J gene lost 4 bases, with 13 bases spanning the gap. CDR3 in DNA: TGCGCCAGCAGCCCCAATACAGGGCCCTATGGCTACACCTTC. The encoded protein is CASSPNTGPYGYTF.

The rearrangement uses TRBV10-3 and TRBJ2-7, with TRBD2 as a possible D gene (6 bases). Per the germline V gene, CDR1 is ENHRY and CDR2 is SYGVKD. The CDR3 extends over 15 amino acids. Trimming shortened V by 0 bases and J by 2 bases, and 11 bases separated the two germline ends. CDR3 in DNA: TGTGCCATCAGTGAGTCTGGAGGGGCAGCCTACGAGCAGTACTTC. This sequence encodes CAISESGGAAYEQYF.

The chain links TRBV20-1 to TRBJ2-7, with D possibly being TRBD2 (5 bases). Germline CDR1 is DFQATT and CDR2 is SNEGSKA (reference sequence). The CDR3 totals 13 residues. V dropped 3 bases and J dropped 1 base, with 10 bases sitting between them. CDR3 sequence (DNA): TGCAGTGCTAGGGAGCGGAGGTCCTACGAGCAGTACTTC. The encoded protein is CSARERRSYEQYF.

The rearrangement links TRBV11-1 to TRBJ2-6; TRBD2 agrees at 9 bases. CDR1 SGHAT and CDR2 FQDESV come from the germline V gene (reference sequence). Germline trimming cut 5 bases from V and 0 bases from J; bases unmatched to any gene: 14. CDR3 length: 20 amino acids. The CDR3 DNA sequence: TGTGCCAGCAGCGCCCGGGGCGGGAGGGATAAAAGCTCTGGGGCCAACGTCCTGACTTTC. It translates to CASSARGGRDKSSGANVLTF.

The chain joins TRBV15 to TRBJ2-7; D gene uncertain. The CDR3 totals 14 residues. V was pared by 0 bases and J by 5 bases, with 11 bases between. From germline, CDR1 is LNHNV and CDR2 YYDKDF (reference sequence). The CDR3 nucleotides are TGTGCCACCAGCAGAGATCAGGTCCTCCACGAGCAGTACTTC. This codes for CATSRDQVLHEQYF.

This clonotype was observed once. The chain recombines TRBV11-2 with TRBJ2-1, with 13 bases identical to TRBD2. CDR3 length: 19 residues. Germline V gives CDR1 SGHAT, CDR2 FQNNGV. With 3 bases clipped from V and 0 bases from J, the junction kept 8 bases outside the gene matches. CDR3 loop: CASSLTGLAGISSYNEQFF. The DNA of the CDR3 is TGTGCCAGCAGCTTGACGGGACTAGCGGGAATCAGCTCCTACAATGAGCAGTTCTTC.

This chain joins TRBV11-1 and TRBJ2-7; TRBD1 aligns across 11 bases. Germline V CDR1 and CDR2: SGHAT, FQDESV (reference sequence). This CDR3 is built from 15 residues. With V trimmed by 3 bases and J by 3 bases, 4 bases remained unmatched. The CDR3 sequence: CASSFQGQGVYEQYF. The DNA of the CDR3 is TGTGCCAGCAGCTTCCAGGGACAGGGGGTCTACGAGCAGTACTTC.

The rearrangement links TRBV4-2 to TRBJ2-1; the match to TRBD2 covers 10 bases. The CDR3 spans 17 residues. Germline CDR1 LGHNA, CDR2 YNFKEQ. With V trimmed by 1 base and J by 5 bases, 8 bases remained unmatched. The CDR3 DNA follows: TGTGCCAGCAGCCAAGCTCCTAGCGGGGGTCTCAACAATGAGCAGTTCTTC. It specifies CASSQAPSGGLNNEQFF.

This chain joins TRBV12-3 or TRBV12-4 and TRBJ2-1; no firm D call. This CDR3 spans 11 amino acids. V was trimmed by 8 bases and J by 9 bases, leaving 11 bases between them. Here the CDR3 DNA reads TGTGCCAGCGGTTCGGGTGCTGAGCAGTTCTTC. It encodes CASGSGAEQFF.

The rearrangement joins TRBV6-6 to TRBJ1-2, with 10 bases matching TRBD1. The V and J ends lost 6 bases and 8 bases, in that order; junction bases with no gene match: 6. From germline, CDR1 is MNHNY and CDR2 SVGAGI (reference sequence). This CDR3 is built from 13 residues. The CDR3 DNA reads TGTGCCAGCAGCCAAGGGACAGGGGAGGGCTACACCTTC. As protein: CASSQGTGEGYTF.

This CDR3 reads CASGKESPAYEQYF. CDR3 in DNA: TGTGCCAGCGGAAAAGAATCGCCAGCCTACGAGCAGTACTTC. J is TRBJ2-7 and V is TRBV27, with D unclear. Germline V gives CDR1 MNHEY, CDR2 SMNVEV (reference sequence). V dropped 8 bases and J dropped 2 bases, with 16 bases sitting between them. CDR3 length: 14 amino acids.

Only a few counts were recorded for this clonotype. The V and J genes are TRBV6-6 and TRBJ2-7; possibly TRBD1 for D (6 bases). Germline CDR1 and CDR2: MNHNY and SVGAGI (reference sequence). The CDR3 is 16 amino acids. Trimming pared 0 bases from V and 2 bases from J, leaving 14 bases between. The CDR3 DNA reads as TGTGCCAGCAGTTACTCCTCCCAGGGGACCCCCTACGAGCAGTACTTC. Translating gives CASSYSSQGTPYEQYF.

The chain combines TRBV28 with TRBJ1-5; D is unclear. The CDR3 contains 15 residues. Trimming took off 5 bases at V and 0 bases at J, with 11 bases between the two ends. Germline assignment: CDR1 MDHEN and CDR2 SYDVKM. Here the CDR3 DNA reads TGTGCCAGCAGTGCCCTGCAGTATAGCAATCAGCCCCAGCATTTT. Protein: CASSALQYSNQPQHF.